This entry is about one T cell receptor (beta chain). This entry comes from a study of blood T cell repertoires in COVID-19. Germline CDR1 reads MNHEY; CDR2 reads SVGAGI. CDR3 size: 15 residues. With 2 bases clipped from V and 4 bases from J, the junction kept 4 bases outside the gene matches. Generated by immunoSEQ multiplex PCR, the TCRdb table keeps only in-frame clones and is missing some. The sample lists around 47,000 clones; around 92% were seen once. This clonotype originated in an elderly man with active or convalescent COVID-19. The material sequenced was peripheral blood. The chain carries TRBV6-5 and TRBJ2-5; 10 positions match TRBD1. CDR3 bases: TGTGCCAGCAGTTACCGAGACAGGGGGCGAGAGACCCAGTACTTC. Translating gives CASSYRDRGRETQYF.